Included here is one T cell receptor (beta chain) sequence, with context. Clones were read by immunoSEQ multiplex PCR, and TCRdb kept only the in-frame ones, dropping some. The sample contains some 700,000 clones, around 85% of which appear only once. The sample comes from a study of shared T cell receptors in the human thymus. The germline gives CDR1 LNHDA, CDR2 SQIVND (reference sequence). This CDR3 region has 14 residues. The V end lost 2 bases, the J end lost 6 bases, and 10 bases lay between the germline ends. This sample was also put to use in a study of human thymus T cells. Per that paper: It was from resections taken during corrective heart surgery that the thymus tissue came. Related research found strongly overlapping thymic repertoires in unrelated individuals.

The J gene is TRBJ1-4, the V gene TRBV19; maybe TRBD1 (6 bases). Sequencing was carried out using thymocytes. The TCR comes from a girl under two years old with a congenital heart defect. The CDR3 DNA follows: TGTGCCAGTAGTATATGGGGGCCGGATGAAAAACTGTTTTTT. Translation: CASSIWGPDEKLFF.